The 26 T cell receptor beta chains presented below share a single source sample, sequenced in a study of blood T cell repertoires in COVID-19. Data came from immunoSEQ multiplex PCR; TCRdb stores just in-frame clones and leaves some out. The sample yields some 200,000 clones, about 87% seen once. Sequenced input: PBMCs or T cells enriched from blood (not recorded which). The receptors were gathered from a man aged 18 to 29 with acute COVID-19.

The V gene is TRBV14, the J gene TRBJ2-1; D gene uncertain. The length of the CDR3 is 13 residues. In germline, CDR1 is SGHDN, CDR2 FVKESK. V was clipped by 5 bases and J by 10 bases, with 15 bases between them. In nucleotides, the CDR3 is TGTGCCAGCAGCTCCCAACGGGTTGGGGAGCAGTTCTTC. Residues: CASSSQRVGEQFF. Combining the CDR3 with reference TRBV14 and TRBJ2-1 gives the whole variable domain EAGVTQFPSHSVIEKGQTVTLRCDPISGHDNLYWYRRVMGKEIKFLLHFVKESKQDESGMPNNRFLAERTGGTYSTLKVQPAELEDSGVYFCASSSQRVGEQFFGPGTRLTVL.

This chain connects TRBV7-9 to TRBJ2-7; weak D call: TRBD2 (5 bases). Germline V lookup: CDR1 SEHNR, CDR2 FQNEAQ (reference sequence). The length of the CDR3 is 15 residues. The V end lost 2 bases, the J end lost 3 bases, and 14 bases lay between the germline ends. CDR3 region: CASSLIRGSHYEQYF. The CDR3 bases are TGTGCCAGCAGCTTAATTAGAGGGAGCCACTACGAGCAGTACTTC.

The chain carries TRBV19 and TRBJ2-1, with TRBD2 identical over 13 bases. This CDR3 is 20 amino acids long. V lost 5 bases and J lost 3; bases outside the gene matches: 16. CDR1 and CDR2 (germline): LNHDA, SQIVND (reference sequence). CDR3 residues: CASSGSGLAGRHTNYNEQFF. CDR3 DNA: TGTGCCAGTAGTGGCTCGGGACTAGCGGGACGACACACAAACTACAATGAGCAGTTCTTC.

This chain connects TRBV29-1 to TRBJ1-1; weak D call: TRBD1 (5 bases). V dropped 7 bases and J dropped 1 base, with 10 bases sitting between them. The CDR3 covers 12 residues. Germline CDR1 SQVTM, CDR2 ANQGSEA. The CDR3 spells CSARRGNTEAFF. The CDR3 DNA sequence: TGCAGCGCCAGGAGGGGGAACACTGAAGCTTTCTTT.

V usage is TRBV4-2 and J usage is TRBJ2-2; 7 bases line up with TRBD2. V lost 0 bases to trimming and J lost 6 bases; unmatched junction nucleotides: 7. Looked up from germline, CDR1 is LGHNA and CDR2 is YNFKEQ. The CDR3 consists of 16 residues. CDR3 nucleotides: TGTGCCAGCAGCCAAGAAGAGGGAGGGCCCTCCGGGGAGCTGTTTTTT. Translating gives CASSQEEGGPSGELFF.

This clone was counted once. CDR3 nucleotides: TGTGCCAGCAGCTTACGACCGGGAACAGATACGCAGTATTTT. Its protein product is CASSLRPGTDTQYF. The chain combines TRBV7-3 with TRBJ2-3; D is possibly TRBD2 (5 bases). Germline V gene data show CDR1 as SGHTA and CDR2 as FQGTGA. Trimming removed 2 bases from V and 3 bases from J, with 9 bases in between. The CDR3 runs to 14 residues. Together with reference TRBV7-3 and TRBJ2-3, the CDR3 gives the full variable domain: GAGVSQTPSNKVTEKGKYVELRCDPISGHTALYWYRQSLGQGPEFLIYFQGTGAADDSGLPNDRFFAVRPEGSVSTLKIQRTERGDSAVYLCASSLRPGTDTQYFGPGTRLTVL.

This chain joins TRBV5-5 and TRBJ2-1; D is perhaps TRBD1 (5 bases). Trimming removed 4 bases at V and 9 bases at J, with 17 bases between. The CDR3 has 14 amino acids. Germline V gene sequence: CDR1 SGHKS, CDR2 YYEKEE (reference sequence). CDR3 loop: CASSLDGEGVEQFF. Written as DNA, the CDR3 is TGTGCCAGCAGCCTGGACGGTGAAGGGGTTGAGCAGTTCTTC.

This clone was picked up one time. The chain recombines TRBV28 with TRBJ1-1, with TRBD1 identical over 8 bases. The CDR3 has 14 residues. The germline gives CDR1 MDHEN, CDR2 SYDVKM. V was clipped by 5 bases and J by 1 base; unmatched bases: 3. The CDR3 spells CASSTDRGNTEAFF. In nucleotides, the CDR3 is TGTGCCAGCAGTACCGACAGGGGGAACACTGAAGCTTTCTTT.

This clone has only one observation. The chain's CDR3 is CASSQDWTPNYGYTF. In nucleotides, the CDR3 is TGTGCCAGCAGCCAAGATTGGACACCGAACTATGGCTACACCTTC. V and J are TRBV14 and TRBJ1-2; maybe TRBD1 (5 bases). This CDR3 comprises 15 residues. CDR1 and CDR2 (germline): SGHDN, FVKESK. Deletions cut 0 bases from V and 2 bases from J, with 10 bases between.

The chain combines TRBV12-5 with TRBJ1-2; weak D call: TRBD1 (5 bases). The CDR3 length is 14 residues. Per the germline V gene, CDR1 is LGHNT and CDR2 is FRNRAP. Trimming took 6 bases from V and 5 from J, leaving 16 bases between them. The CDR3 DNA reads TGTGCTAGTGGGCCCGGGACGGAGGGTTATGGCTACACCTTC. Translating gives CASGPGTEGYGYTF.

CDR3: CASSQKPGQGGDEQFF. The CDR3 DNA reads as TGCGCCAGCAGCCAAAAGCCGGGACAGGGGGGGGATGAGCAGTTCTTC. The V and J genes are TRBV4-1 and TRBJ2-1; 11 bases match TRBD1. V dropped 2 bases and J dropped 8; count of bases not matched to a gene: 8. Germline V gene data show CDR1 as MGHRA and CDR2 as YSYEKL. The CDR3 covers 16 residues.

In DNA, the CDR3 is TGTGCCAGCAGCGAGGACAGGAAGAACACTGAAGCTTTCTTT. Amino acid sequence: CASSEDRKNTEAFF. This sequence joins TRBV11-3 and TRBJ1-1; 7 bases align to TRBD1. The CDR3 loop spans 14 amino acids. V was pared by 5 bases and J by 1 base, with 4 bases of the junction left unmatched. From germline, CDR1 is SGHNT and CDR2 YENEEA.

This clone was seen just once. This chain joins TRBV28 and TRBJ1-2; no clear D. Germline V CDR1 and CDR2: MDHEN, SYDVKM. The CDR3 covers 13 residues. Trimming left V 8 bases short and J 2 bases short, with 12 bases between. The CDR3 DNA is TGTGCCAGCCTCTCCGACTTAAACTATGGCTACACCTTC. It codes for CASLSDLNYGYTF.

The chain is built from TRBV28 and TRBJ2-7; 11 bases fit TRBD1. This CDR3 spans 18 amino acids. Germline assignment: CDR1 MDHEN and CDR2 SYDVKM. With 3 bases clipped from V and 2 bases from J, the junction kept 12 bases outside the gene matches. CDR3 sequence: CASSLDSGQGASPYEQYF. DNA for the CDR3: TGTGCCAGCAGTTTGGATTCAGGACAGGGGGCTTCTCCCTACGAGCAGTACTTC.

The chain links TRBV4-1 to TRBJ1-2, with D possibly being TRBD1 (5 bases). The V gene lost 3 bases and the J gene lost 7 bases, with 15 bases spanning the gap. The CDR3 is 14 amino acids. Germline values: CDR1 MGHRA, CDR2 YSYEKL. The CDR3 region has the DNA TGCGCCAGCAGCCACGGTGGGTTGGGGGGTGGCTACACCTTC. Its translation: CASSHGGLGGGYTF.

The V gene is TRBV6-1, the J gene TRBJ1-5; tentative D call: TRBD1 (6 bases). Germline CDR1 and CDR2: MNHNS and SASEGT. With 0 bases removed from V and 7 bases from J, the gap between germline ends came to 13 bases. The CDR3 has 15 amino acids. The chain's CDR3 is CASSEAGAGVQPQHF. CDR3 nucleotides: TGTGCCAGCAGTGAAGCAGGGGCAGGGGTCCAGCCCCAGCATTTT.

V and J are TRBV9 and TRBJ2-1; unclear D gene. CDR1 and CDR2 from the germline V gene are SGDLS and YYNGEE. The CDR3 runs 13 residues. V dropped 0 bases and J dropped 6 bases, with 7 bases sitting between them. The CDR3 loop is CASSVGQANEQFF. The CDR3 DNA reads TGTGCCAGCAGCGTAGGCCAAGCCAATGAGCAGTTCTTC. Full variable domain (remainder filled in from reference TRBV9 and TRBJ2-1): DSGVTQTPKHLITATGQRVTLRCSPRSGDLSVYWYQQSLDQGLQFLIQYYNGEERAKGNILERFSAQQFPDLHSELNLSSLELGDSALYFCASSVGQANEQFFGPGTRLTVL.

The chain employs TRBV4-1 and TRBJ2-7, with 7 bases that match TRBD1. CDR3 size: 13 residues. Germline V gives CDR1 MGHRA, CDR2 YSYEKL. V shed 3 bases and J 6 bases; nucleotides not matched to a gene: 5. The CDR3 loop is CASSHGSGGEQYF. In nucleotides, the CDR3 is TGCGCCAGCAGCCACGGGTCAGGGGGCGAGCAGTACTTC.

The V gene is TRBV2, the J gene TRBJ2-2; the D gene is possibly TRBD1 (7 bases). Germline lookup yields CDR1 SNHLY and CDR2 FYNNEI. The V and J ends lost 4 bases and 4 bases respectively, with 13 bases between them. The CDR3 is 15 residues long. The CDR3 DNA sequence: TGTGCCAGCAGTGTTTATCAGGGGGGCACCGGGGAGCTGTTTTTT. This translates into CASSVYQGGTGELFF.

The chain is built from TRBV19 and TRBJ2-2; 10 nucleotides agree with TRBD1. This CDR3 comprises 14 residues. The germline gives CDR1 LNHDA, CDR2 SQIVND (reference sequence). The V and J ends lost 4 bases and 7 bases, in that order; junction bases with no gene match: 3. The CDR3 region has the DNA TGTGCCAGTAGTAGACAGGGGGCGGGCGGGGAGCTGTTTTTT. Translating it yields CASSRQGAGGELFF.

V gene TRBV4-3 combines with J gene TRBJ1-3; D might be TRBD1 (6 bases). This CDR3 comprises 16 residues. The germline V and J ends were trimmed by 0 bases and 2 bases, with 11 bases remaining between them. Germline V gene lookup returns CDR1 LGHNA and CDR2 YSLEER. The CDR3 DNA reads as TGCGCCAGCAGCCAAGATGGGGCAGGGGCTGGAAACACCATATATTTT. Its translation is CASSQDGAGAGNTIYF.

This rearrangement joins TRBV4-2 to TRBJ1-1; TRBD1 is a possible D gene (5 bases). V was clipped by 1 base and J by 3 bases, with 15 bases between them. Germline CDR1 reads LGHNA; CDR2 reads YNFKEQ. This CDR3 comprises 16 residues. CDR3 loop: CASSQGAGGADTEAFF. The CDR3 DNA follows: TGTGCCAGCAGCCAAGGGGCGGGAGGGGCGGACACTGAAGCTTTCTTT.

The V gene is TRBV7-6, the J gene TRBJ1-1, with a tentative D call TRBD1 (5 bases). V shed 5 bases and J shed 2 bases, with 15 bases lying between them. This CDR3 comprises 15 residues. Germline CDR1 is SGHVS and CDR2 is FNYEAQ. The CDR3 coding sequence is TGTGCCAGCAGCCCTAGGGGCGGGGTTAACACTGAAGCTTTCTTT. This sequence encodes CASSPRGGVNTEAFF. Looking up the rest from reference TRBV7-6 and TRBJ1-1 gives the full variable domain: GAGVSQSPRYKVTKRGQDVALRCDPISGHVSLYWYRQALGQGPEFLTYFNYEAQQDKSGLPNDRFSAERPEGSISTLTIQRTEQRDSAMYRCASSPRGGVNTEAFFGQGTRLTVV.

This rearrangement joins TRBV30 to TRBJ1-1, with D possibly TRBD1 on 5 matching bases. The CDR3 has 10 amino acids. Germline values: CDR1 GTSNPN, CDR2 SVGIG (reference sequence). Trimming removed 5 bases from V and 11 bases from J, with 12 bases in between. The CDR3 DNA reads TGTGCCTGGGGACACGGGGAGGCTTTCTTT. It yields the protein CAWGHGEAFF.

The rearrangement links TRBV6-5 to TRBJ1-5; maybe TRBD1 (5 bases). The CDR3 spans 15 residues. The germline CDR1 and CDR2 sequences are MNHEY and SVGAGI. V lost 0 bases, J lost 6 bases, and 12 bases lay in between. CDR3 nucleotide sequence: TGTGCCAGCAGTTACTCGAGCAGGGTTGCTCAGCCCCAGCATTTT. This translates into CASSYSSRVAQPQHF.

The chain couples TRBV27 to TRBJ1-2, with 11 nucleotides matching TRBD1. The CDR3 has 15 amino acids. The V gene end was trimmed by 5 bases and the J gene end by 6 bases; junction bases not matched to a gene: 8. Germline V gene sequence: CDR1 MNHEY, CDR2 SMNVEV (reference sequence). The CDR3 DNA sequence: TGTGCCAGCAGTCCTAATTGGACAGGGGGCGATGGCTACACCTTC. Amino acid sequence: CASSPNWTGGDGYTF.